The 16 T cell receptor beta chains in this list originate from one sample, sequenced in a study of T cells in tumors after PD-1 blockade (dated by TCRdb to the late 2010s). Per the publication, the time point label means: after anti-PD-1 therapy. The library relied on the immunoSEQ multiplex PCR assay. TCRdb retrieved this table from immuneACCESS and kept in-frame rearrangements only. Not all clones are present; in checked studies, unresolved V genes account for under half, and no reason is known for the remainder. The sample records about 560 clones, around two thirds of which are singletons. The ten largest clones capture less than 45% of the sample. The sample in question was tumor tissue, obtained after anti-PD-1 treatment. Every receptor here comes from a human donor with cutaneous squamous cell carcinoma.

The J gene is TRBJ2-1, the V gene TRBV2, with 9 bases identical to TRBD1. The V and J ends lost 5 bases and 7 bases, in that order; junction bases with no gene match: 12. The CDR3 spans 16 residues. CDR1 and CDR2 (germline): SNHLY, FYNNEI. As DNA, the CDR3 is TGTGCCAGCAGTAAAACAGGGGGCCAGCCAGGTAATGAGCAGTTCTTC. The encoded protein is CASSKTGGQPGNEQFF.

The chain has TRBV3-1 (or the pseudogene TRBV3-2) and TRBJ2-7; D unresolved. The germline V gene has CDR1 LGHDT and CDR2 YNNKEL (reference sequence). This CDR3 contains 16 residues. Trimming took 5 bases from V and 5 from J, leaving 22 bases between them. The CDR3 sequence: CASSVGYPICLDEQYF. CDR3 in DNA: TGTGCCAGCAGCGTGGGCTATCCCATTTGTTTAGACGAGCAGTACTTC.

CDR3 DNA: TGTGCCAGCAGGGTCGGTGGCACTAATGAAAAACTGTTTTTT. This sequence encodes CASRVGGTNEKLFF. This sequence joins TRBV2 and TRBJ1-4; D remains ambiguous. The germline V gene has CDR1 SNHLY and CDR2 FYNNEI. Trimming removed 6 bases at V and 2 bases at J, with 10 bases between. The CDR3 is made up of 14 amino acids.

V is TRBV27 and J is TRBJ1-6; TRBD1 aligns across 8 bases. Germline CDR1 and CDR2: MNHEY and SMNVEV (reference sequence). Trimming removed 6 bases from V and 9 bases from J; junction bases left unmatched: 4. This CDR3 contains 13 residues. For the CDR3, the DNA is TGTGCCAGCAGCGGACAGGGAGCTTCACCCCTCCACTTT. This translates into CASSGQGASPLHF.

The table lists this clone with a few counts. The chain joins TRBV4-1 to TRBJ1-5, with a weak D call TRBD1 (6 bases). The CDR3 is 16 residues long. The germline V gene encodes CDR1 MGHRA and CDR2 YSYEKL. The V and J ends lost 0 bases and 3 bases respectively, with 12 bases between them. The CDR3 DNA reads as TGCGCCAGCAGCCAAGACCGGGGGCAGTTCAATCAGCCCCAGCATTTT. Protein sequence: CASSQDRGQFNQPQHF.

Judged by abundance, this clone is large. The chain is built from TRBV5-1 and TRBJ2-7; 11 bases match TRBD1. This CDR3 region has 14 residues. Germline V gene sequence: CDR1 SGHRS, CDR2 YFSETQ. The ends lost 4 bases at V and 7 bases at J; junction bases unmatched: 7. The CDR3 reads CASSPGTGGEEQYF. CDR3 in DNA: TGCGCCAGCAGCCCAGGGACAGGGGGTGAGGAGCAGTACTTC.

The V gene is TRBV29-1, the J gene TRBJ1-2; D perhaps matches TRBD1 (5 bases). The CDR3 has 12 amino acids. V lost 6 bases and J 4 bases, leaving 12 bases between the germline ends. Germline CDR1 reads SQVTM; CDR2 reads ANQGSEA. CDR3 coding DNA: TGCAGCGTCCCCTGGGGCCTCTATGGCTACACCTTC. Its protein is CSVPWGLYGYTF.

This clone was seen a single time. The gene calls are TRBV2 and TRBJ2-6; D not certain. The CDR3 length is 15 residues. Trimming cost V 1 base and J 4 bases, with 8 bases left between them. The V gene's germline CDR1 is SNHLY and CDR2 FYNNEI. The CDR3 DNA follows: TGTGCCAGCAGTGAAGGGTTCCGGGGGGCCAACGTCCTGACTTTC. It encodes CASSEGFRGANVLTF.

The rearrangement uses TRBV19 and TRBJ1-2, with a weak D call TRBD1 (6 bases). Trimming took 6 bases from V and 8 from J, leaving 16 bases between them. The V gene's germline CDR1 is LNHDA and CDR2 SQIVND (reference sequence). The CDR3 length is 13 residues. CDR3 sequence: CASRDERGAGYTF. Here the CDR3 DNA reads TGTGCCAGTAGGGACGAACGGGGGGCCGGCTACACCTTC.

This clone counts as large. This chain links TRBV29-1 with TRBJ1-2; D is unresolved. The CDR3 length is 13 residues. V was trimmed by 5 bases and J by 0 bases, leaving 10 bases between them. Germline-derived CDR1 and CDR2 are SQVTM and ANQGSEA. The CDR3 loop is CSVLAGTNYGYTF. CDR3 coding DNA: TGCAGCGTTTTAGCGGGTACTAACTATGGCTACACCTTC.

By proportion, this clone is hyperexpanded (1% or more). This chain links TRBV5-1 with TRBJ2-1; D remains ambiguous. Trimming cost V 0 bases and J 0 bases, with 10 bases left between them. The CDR3 sequence is 16 residues long. Germline V CDR1 and CDR2: SGHRS, YFSETQ. CDR3 residues: CASSLEAASSYNEQFF. CDR3 sequence (DNA): TGCGCCAGCAGCTTGGAGGCGGCGAGCTCCTACAATGAGCAGTTCTTC.

V and J are TRBV2 and TRBJ1-2; D remains ambiguous. Trimming stripped 7 bases from V and 4 bases from J, with 10 bases between. Germline V gene lookup returns CDR1 SNHLY and CDR2 FYNNEI. The CDR3 sequence is 12 residues long. The CDR3 nucleotides are TGTGCCAGCACCGTGGACGGCTATGGCTACACCTTC. Translating gives CASTVDGYGYTF.

The chain has TRBV9 and TRBJ2-7; 13 bases are shared with TRBD2. The CDR3 is made up of 15 amino acids. V shed 0 bases, J shed 9 bases, and the junction held 6 bases outside the gene matches. The V gene's germline CDR1 is SGDLS and CDR2 YYNGEE. This CDR3 is CASSVAGTSGEGQYF. The DNA for the CDR3 is TGTGCCAGCAGCGTAGCCGGGACTAGCGGGGAAGGGCAGTACTTC.

V usage is TRBV5-1 and J usage is TRBJ2-5; 7 bases map to TRBD1. Germline V CDR1 and CDR2: SGHRS, YFSETQ. The J segment lost 0 bases and the V segment lost 1 base, leaving 3 bases of the junction unmatched. The CDR3 sequence is 15 residues long. The CDR3 DNA reads as TGCGCCAGCAGCTTGTCGGGACAGTACCAAGAGACCCAGTACTTC. This codes for CASSLSGQYQETQYF.

This clone showed up just once. CDR3 region: CASSYLAGGWSEQFF. The CDR3, as DNA: TGTGCCAGCAGTTACCTAGCGGGGGGGTGGAGTGAGCAGTTCTTC. V and J are TRBV28 and TRBJ2-1; 12 positions match TRBD2. CDR3 size: 15 residues. Germline trimming cut 4 bases from V and 9 bases from J; bases unmatched to any gene: 7. Germline V gene sequence: CDR1 MDHEN, CDR2 SYDVKM.

CDR3 loop: CASSISDSSQTQYF. For the CDR3, the DNA is TGTGCCAGCAGCATATCGGACAGTTCGCAGACCCAGTACTTC. The chain couples TRBV7-8 to TRBJ2-5; D may be TRBD1 (6 bases). Germline V gives CDR1 SGHVS, CDR2 FQNEAQ. The ends were cut back, 5 bases at V and 6 bases at J, with 16 bases in the middle. The CDR3 contains 14 residues.